This T cell receptor beta chain was documented in a study of blood T cells in healthy people across ages. Each donor was a healthy Caucasian individual from Russia, aged roughly 6 to 90. Per sample, at least 5.5 micrograms of total RNA were extracted. The use of a sample-barcoded 5' primer and a J-beta primer mix characterized a second PCR of roughly 6 to 11 cycles. TCRdb re-called the 5' RACE reads with MiXCR, one entry per CDR3 protein. The sample lists roughly 1,800,000 distinct CDR3 sequences, about 49% occurring once. The sample consisted of blood. The TCR comes from a woman in her thirties or forties in good health.

The CDR3 DNA reads TGTGCCAGCAGTTTTATTCCGGAGGGGCAAGAGACCCAGTACTTC. It yields the protein CASSFIPEGQETQYF. The chain carries TRBV28 and TRBJ2-5, with D possibly matching TRBD2 (6 bases). V dropped 3 bases and J dropped 2 bases, with 13 bases sitting between them. Looked up from germline, CDR1 is MDHEN and CDR2 is SYDVKM. The CDR3 is 15 residues long.